This is a list of T cell receptor beta chains from one sample in a study of blood T cell repertoires in COVID-19. Assay used: immunoSEQ multiplex PCR; TCRdb lists only in-frame clones, some missing. This sample has more than 120,000 clones, with roughly 82% found just once. Sequenced material: peripheral blood. The receptors shown here come from a human donor in a cohort sampled during active COVID-19. CDR3s include the opening cysteine and the closing phenylalanine or tryptophan. D genes are given only for firm matches.

cdr3_length	v_call	j_call	d_call	cdr3_aa	cdr3_nt
15	TRBV27	TRBJ1-2	TRBD1	CASSLAGTGVYGYTF	TGTGCCAGCAGTTTAGCCGGGACAGGGGTCTATGGCTACACCTTC
12	TRBV29-1	TRBJ1-1	-	CSVADRYTEAFF	TGCAGCGTTGCAGACAGGTACACTGAAGCTTTCTTT
15	TRBV5-4	TRBJ1-6	-	CASSFNSPYNSPLHF	TGTGCCAGCAGCTTTAATTCCCCCTATAATTCACCCCTCCACTTT
15	TRBV9	TRBJ2-3	TRBD1	CASSVRGQSTDTQYF	TGTGCCAGCAGCGTACGGGGACAGTCCACAGATACGCAGTATTTT
18	TRBV7-6	TRBJ1-2	TRBD1	CASSLVIRGTGKKDGYTF	TGTGCCAGCAGCTTAGTTATCCGCGGGACAGGGAAGAAGGATGGCTACACCTTC
13	TRBV6-5	TRBJ2-3	-	CASIEGQGYTQYF	TGTGCCAGCATCGAAGGGCAGGGGTATACGCAGTATTTT
18	TRBV7-9	TRBJ2-3	-	CASSARIGTGTSTDTQYF	TGTGCCAGCAGCGCTCGCATAGGGACCGGGACTAGCACAGATACGCAGTATTTT
15	TRBV2	TRBJ1-1	-	CASRRRQGGGTEAFF	TGTGCCAGCAGGAGGCGCCAGGGCGGTGGGACTGAAGCTTTCTTT
15	TRBV7-7	TRBJ1-4	TRBD1	CASSLAPRGDEKLFF	TGTGCTAGCAGCTTAGCGCCCAGGGGGGATGAAAAACTGTTTTTT
15	TRBV6-5	TRBJ1-2	-	CASSYSGGPSGGYTF	TGTGCCAGCAGTTACTCGGGGGGGCCATCGGGTGGCTACACCTTC
17	TRBV7-9	TRBJ2-1	-	CASSLGTGLAQYNEQFF	TGTGCCAGCAGCTTAGGGACAGGACTAGCCCAATACAATGAGCAGTTCTTC
13	TRBV19	TRBJ2-5	-	CASSPDMAETQYF	TGTGCCAGTAGCCCGGACATGGCAGAGACCCAGTACTTC
13	TRBV19	TRBJ2-1	-	CASSIPRYNEQFF	TGTGCCAGTAGTATCCCCAGGTACAATGAGCAGTTCTTC
16	TRBV4-2	TRBJ2-3	-	CASSQVVGQPTDTQYF	TGTGCCAGCAGCCAAGTGGTAGGACAGCCCACAGATACGCAGTATTTT
12	TRBV10-1	TRBJ2-1	TRBD2	CASSRRRGEQFF	TGCGCCAGCAGTAGACGGCGGGGGGAGCAGTTCTTC
15	TRBV20-1	TRBJ2-1	TRBD2	CSASVVLAGMNEQFF	TGCAGTGCTAGTGTCGTGCTAGCGGGAATGAATGAGCAGTTCTTC